One and the same sample provided the 8 T cell receptor beta chains below, sequenced in a study of blood T cell repertoires in COVID-19. Repertoires were generated with immunoSEQ multiplex PCR, while TCRdb's copy carries only in-frame clones and drops some. The table lists roughly 670,000 clones, about 87% of them singletons. What was sequenced was peripheral blood. The source of these receptors is a young woman with acute or convalescent COVID-19.

Regarding this clone: The same CDR3 is also encoded by other DNA sequences in this sample. The genes are TRBV12-3 or TRBV12-4 and TRBJ1-2, with a tentative D call TRBD1 (6 bases). The CDR3 consists of 13 residues. V dropped 4 bases and J dropped 4 bases, with 10 bases sitting between them. The CDR3 nucleotides read TGTGCCAGCAGTTACAGGGCCGGCTATGGCTACACCTTC. Translated, it gives CASSYRAGYGYTF.

V usage is TRBV7-2 and J usage is TRBJ1-1; D is ambiguous. The CDR3 is 17 amino acids. V lost 5 bases to trimming and J lost 1 base, with 20 bases between them. Germline assignment: CDR1 SGHTA and CDR2 FQGNSA. The CDR3 loop is CASSPRLTREANTEAFF. The CDR3 DNA is TGTGCCAGCAGCCCTAGACTTACCCGGGAGGCGAACACTGAAGCTTTCTTT.

The chain is built from TRBV7-9 and TRBJ1-6; D is ambiguous. From germline, CDR1 is SEHNR and CDR2 FQNEAQ (reference sequence). The CDR3 length is 16 residues. V lost 6 bases to trimming and J lost 9 bases, with 21 bases between them. The CDR3 sequence: CASRPWQEGFTSPLHF. CDR3 nucleotides: TGTGCCAGCAGACCCTGGCAAGAGGGTTTTACTTCACCCCTCCACTTT.

DNA for the CDR3: TGTGCCAGCAGTTTAGGACTATGGGGAGGCTACACCTTC. It specifies CASSLGLWGGYTF. V is TRBV12-3 or TRBV12-4 and J is TRBJ1-2; D not certain. The V end was cut by 1 base, the J end by 8 bases, with 11 bases between. This CDR3 region has 13 residues.

This chain connects TRBV12-3 or TRBV12-4 to TRBJ2-7; D may be TRBD2 (5 bases). The length of the CDR3 is 11 residues. Between the trimmed V and J ends, which lost 6 bases and 4 bases, there was a span of 7 bases. The CDR3 sequence is CASRRDYEQYF. CDR3 bases: TGTGCCAGCAGGAGGGATTACGAGCAGTACTTC.

This chain joins TRBV29-1 and TRBJ1-1, with 8 bases fitting TRBD1. Germline assignment: CDR1 SQVTM and CDR2 ANQGSEA. The trim removed 7 bases at V and 1 base at J, leaving 5 bases unmatched. The CDR3 totals 13 residues. Written as DNA, the CDR3 is TGCAGCGCTCGACAGGGGCCGAACACTGAAGCTTTCTTT. As protein: CSARQGPNTEAFF.

The J gene is TRBJ1-2, the V gene TRBV24-1; 8 positions match TRBD1. The CDR3 has 17 amino acids. After removal of 6 bases from V and 4 bases from J, the junction contained 15 bases not matched to a gene. Germline V gene sequence: CDR1 KGHDR, CDR2 SFDVKD. The CDR3 loop is CATSHGQGEDVSYGYTF. In nucleotides, the CDR3 is TGTGCCACCAGTCATGGACAGGGTGAGGATGTTAGCTATGGCTACACCTTC.

J is TRBJ2-1 and V is TRBV5-1, with D perhaps TRBD1 (6 bases). There are 14 residues in the CDR3. V was clipped by 2 bases and J by 5 bases, with 11 bases between them. Germline CDR1 reads SGHRS; CDR2 reads YFSETQ. CDR3: CASSLPGADNEQFF. The CDR3 DNA follows: TGCGCCAGCAGCTTACCAGGGGCTGACAATGAGCAGTTCTTC.